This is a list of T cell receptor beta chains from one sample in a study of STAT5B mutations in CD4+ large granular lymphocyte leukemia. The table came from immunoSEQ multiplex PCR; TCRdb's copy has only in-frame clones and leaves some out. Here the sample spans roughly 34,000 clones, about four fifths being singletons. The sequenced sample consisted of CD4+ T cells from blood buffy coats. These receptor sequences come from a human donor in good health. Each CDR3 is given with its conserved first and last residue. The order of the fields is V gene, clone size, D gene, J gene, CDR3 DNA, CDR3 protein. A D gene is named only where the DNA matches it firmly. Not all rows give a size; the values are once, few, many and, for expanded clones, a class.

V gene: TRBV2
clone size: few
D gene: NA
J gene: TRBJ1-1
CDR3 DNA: TGTGCCAGCCACACAGGGTTGAACACTGAAGCTTTCTTT
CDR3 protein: CASHTGLNTEAFF

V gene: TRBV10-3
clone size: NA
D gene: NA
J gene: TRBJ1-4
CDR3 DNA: TGTGCCATCCGGCGGTCAACTAATGAAAAACTGTTTTTT
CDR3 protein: CAIRRSTNEKLFF

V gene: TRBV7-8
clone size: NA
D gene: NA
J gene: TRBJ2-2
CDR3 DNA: TGTGCCAGCAGCAAAAGACAAAACACCGGGGAGCTGTTTTTT
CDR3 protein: CASSKRQNTGELFF

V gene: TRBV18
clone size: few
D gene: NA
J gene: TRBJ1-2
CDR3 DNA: TGTGCCAGCTCACCAGGGACCCAAGCTAACTATGGCTACACCTTC
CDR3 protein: CASSPGTQANYGYTF

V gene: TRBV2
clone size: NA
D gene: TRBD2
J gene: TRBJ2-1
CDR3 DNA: TGTGCCAGCAGTAGGACTAGCGGGAACGATGAGCAGTTCTTC
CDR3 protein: CASSRTSGNDEQFF

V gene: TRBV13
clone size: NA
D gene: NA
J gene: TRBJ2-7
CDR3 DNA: TGTGCCAGCAGCCGCACAGGGTACGAGCAGTACTTC
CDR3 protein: CASSRTGYEQYF

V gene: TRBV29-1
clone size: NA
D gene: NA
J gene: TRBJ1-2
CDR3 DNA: TGCAGCGTTCAACAGGCCGCGGGGGGCTACACCTTC
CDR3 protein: CSVQQAAGGYTF

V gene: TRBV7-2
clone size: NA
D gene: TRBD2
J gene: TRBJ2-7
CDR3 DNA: TGTGCCAGCAGTTTGATCATTAGCGGGGGCGAGCAGTACTTC
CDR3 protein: CASSLIISGGEQYF

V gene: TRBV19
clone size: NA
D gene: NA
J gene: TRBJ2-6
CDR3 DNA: TGTGCCAGTACCTACTCTGGGGCCAACGTCCTGACTTTC
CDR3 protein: CASTYSGANVLTF

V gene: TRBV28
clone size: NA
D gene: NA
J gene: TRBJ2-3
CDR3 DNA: TGTGCCAGCAGTGCCGCCTCGCGCCCAGATACGCAGTATTTT
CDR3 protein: CASSAASRPDTQYF

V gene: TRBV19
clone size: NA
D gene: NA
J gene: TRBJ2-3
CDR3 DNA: TGTGCCAGTAGTATAGATTCCCCATCAAGTTTAGGCACAGATACGCAGTATTTT
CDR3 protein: CASSIDSPSSLGTDTQYF

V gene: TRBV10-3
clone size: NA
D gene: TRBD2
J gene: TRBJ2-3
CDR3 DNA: TGTGCCATCGGGACTAGCGGTTCAGATACGCAGTATTTT
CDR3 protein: CAIGTSGSDTQYF

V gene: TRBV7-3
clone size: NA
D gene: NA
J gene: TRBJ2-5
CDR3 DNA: TGTGCCAGCAGCCCAGGGGGGGCAGGCGGACAAGAGACCCAGTACTTC
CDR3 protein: CASSPGGAGGQETQYF

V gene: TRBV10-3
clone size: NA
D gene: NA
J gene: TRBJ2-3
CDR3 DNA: TGTGCCATCAGTGAGTTTGTAGGAATTAGGGATACGCAGTATTTT
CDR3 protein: CAISEFVGIRDTQYF

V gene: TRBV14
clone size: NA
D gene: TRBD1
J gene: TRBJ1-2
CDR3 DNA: TGTGCCAGCAGCCAACAGGGGGGCTATGGCTACACCTTC
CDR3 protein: CASSQQGGYGYTF

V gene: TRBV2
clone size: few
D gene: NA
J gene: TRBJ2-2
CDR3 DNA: TGTGCCAGCAGTGAGCAGGGAGTGGACACCGGGGAGCTGTTTTTT
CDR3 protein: CASSEQGVDTGELFF

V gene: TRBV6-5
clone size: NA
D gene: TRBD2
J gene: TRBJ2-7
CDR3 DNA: TGTGCCAGCGGGCCTGAGCGGGACCTCTCCTACGAGCAGTACTTC
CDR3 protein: CASGPERDLSYEQYF

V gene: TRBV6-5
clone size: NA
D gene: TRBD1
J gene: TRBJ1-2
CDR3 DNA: TGTGCCAGCGGACCGACAGGGGTTGGAAACTATGGCTACACCTTC
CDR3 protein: CASGPTGVGNYGYTF

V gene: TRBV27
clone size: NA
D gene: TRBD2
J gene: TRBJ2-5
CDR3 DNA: TGTGCCAGCAGGGCGGGAGGGCCTTTAGAGACCCAGTACTTC
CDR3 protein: CASRAGGPLETQYF

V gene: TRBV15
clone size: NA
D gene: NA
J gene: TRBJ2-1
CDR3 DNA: TGTGCCACCAGCAGAGATCCCAACAATGAGCAGTTCTTC
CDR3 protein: CATSRDPNNEQFF

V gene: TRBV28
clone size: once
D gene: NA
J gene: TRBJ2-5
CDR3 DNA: TGTGCCAGCACCCAAGGTAGACGTGGGACCCAGTACTTC
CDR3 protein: CASTQGRRGTQYF

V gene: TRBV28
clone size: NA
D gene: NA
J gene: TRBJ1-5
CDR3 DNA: TGTGCCAGCGAACAGGAACATCAGCCCCAGCATTTT
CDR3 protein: CASEQEHQPQHF

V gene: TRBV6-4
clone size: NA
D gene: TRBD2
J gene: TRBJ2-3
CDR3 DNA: TGTGCCAGCAGAGAGAGCGGGGGGGAGGCAGATACGCAGTATTTT
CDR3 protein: CASRESGGEADTQYF

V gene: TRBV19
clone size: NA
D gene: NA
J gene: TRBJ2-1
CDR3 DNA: TGTGCCAGCGTCAGGGGAGGGAGGTACAATGAGCAGTTCTTC
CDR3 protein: CASVRGGRYNEQFF

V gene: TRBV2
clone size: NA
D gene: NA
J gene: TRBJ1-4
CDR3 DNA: TGTGCCAGCAGTGAGGGGTTGTCACTGTTTTTT
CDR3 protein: CASSEGLSLFF

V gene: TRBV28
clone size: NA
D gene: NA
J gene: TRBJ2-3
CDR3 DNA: TGTGCCAGCAGTTTAGTGGGCGGCCCCACAGATACGCAGTATTTT
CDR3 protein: CASSLVGGPTDTQYF

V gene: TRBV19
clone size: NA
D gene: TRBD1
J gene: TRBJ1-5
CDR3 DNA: TGTGCCAGTAGCCAAACAGGGGGAGGGAACAATCAGCCCCAGCATTTT
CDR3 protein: CASSQTGGGNNQPQHF

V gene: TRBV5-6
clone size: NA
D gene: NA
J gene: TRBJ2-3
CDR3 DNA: TGTGCCAGCAGCTTGGCGACGGACGGGAGCACAGATACGCAGTATTTT
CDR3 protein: CASSLATDGSTDTQYF

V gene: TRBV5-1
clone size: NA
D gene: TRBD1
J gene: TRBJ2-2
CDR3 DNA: TGCGCCAGCAGCCCCTACAGGGGGCTCGGGGAGCTGTTTTTT
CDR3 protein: CASSPYRGLGELFF

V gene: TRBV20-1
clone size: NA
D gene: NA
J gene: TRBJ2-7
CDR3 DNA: TGCAGTGCTCAAATCGGCGACGAGCAGTACTTC
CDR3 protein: CSAQIGDEQYF

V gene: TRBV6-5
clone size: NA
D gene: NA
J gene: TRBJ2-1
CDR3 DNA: TGTGCCAGCAGTGGAGGGCGTAGGTCCTACAATGAGCAGTTCTTC
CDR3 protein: CASSGGRRSYNEQFF

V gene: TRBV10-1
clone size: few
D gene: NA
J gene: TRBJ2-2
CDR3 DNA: TGCGCCAGCAGTGAGAGGGACACCGGGGAGCTGTTTTTT
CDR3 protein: CASSERDTGELFF

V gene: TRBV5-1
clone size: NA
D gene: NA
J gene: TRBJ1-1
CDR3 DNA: TGCGCCAGCAGCTTGGAGGCCAGAGAGAACACTGAAGCTTTCTTT
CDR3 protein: CASSLEARENTEAFF

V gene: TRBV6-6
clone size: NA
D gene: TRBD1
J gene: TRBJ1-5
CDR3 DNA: TGTGCCAGCAGCCCGGGTCAGGGGGCGCATAGCCAGCCCCAGCATTTT
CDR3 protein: CASSPGQGAHSQPQHF

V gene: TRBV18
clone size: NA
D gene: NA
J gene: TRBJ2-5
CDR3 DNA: TGTGCCAGCTCACCTGAGTCGGGAGCCAGAGAGACCCAGTACTTC
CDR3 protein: CASSPESGARETQYF

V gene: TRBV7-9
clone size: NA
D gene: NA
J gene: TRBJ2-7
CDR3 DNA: TGTGCCAGCAGCCAAGGCGTAACCTACGAGCAGTACTTC
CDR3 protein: CASSQGVTYEQYF

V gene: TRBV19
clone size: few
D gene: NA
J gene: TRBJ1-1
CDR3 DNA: TGTGCCAGTACGGTTGGGTTGGTGAACACTGAAGCTTTCTTT
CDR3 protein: CASTVGLVNTEAFF

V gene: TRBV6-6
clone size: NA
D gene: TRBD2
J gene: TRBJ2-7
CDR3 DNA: TGTGCCAGCCGGGCGGGACTAGCGGGAGGAGGGCAGTACTTC
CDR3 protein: CASRAGLAGGGQYF

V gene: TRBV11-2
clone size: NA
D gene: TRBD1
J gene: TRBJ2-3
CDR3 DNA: TGTGCCAGCAGCCATCGACAGGGAGGCACAGATACGCAGTATTTT
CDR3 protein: CASSHRQGGTDTQYF

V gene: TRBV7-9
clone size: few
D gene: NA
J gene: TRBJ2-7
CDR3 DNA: TGTGCCAGCAGCTTACAGGTTGGGTACGAGCAGTACTTC
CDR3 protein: CASSLQVGYEQYF

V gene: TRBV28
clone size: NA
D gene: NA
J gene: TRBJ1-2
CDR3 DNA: TGTGCCAGCAGTACAAGCAGGGAAGGCTACACCTTC
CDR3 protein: CASSTSREGYTF

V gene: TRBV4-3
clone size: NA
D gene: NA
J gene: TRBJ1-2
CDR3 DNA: TGCGCCAGCAGCCAAACAGGGAATTATGGCTACACCTTC
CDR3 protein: CASSQTGNYGYTF

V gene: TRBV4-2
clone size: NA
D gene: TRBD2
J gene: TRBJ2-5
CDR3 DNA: TGTGCCAGCAGCCAGTCGCAGCGGGGACAAGAGACCCAGTACTTC
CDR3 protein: CASSQSQRGQETQYF

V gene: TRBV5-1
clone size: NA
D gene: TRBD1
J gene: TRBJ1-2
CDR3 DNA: TGCGCCAGCAGCCCGGGACAGGGGGTTGGCTATGGCTACACCTTC
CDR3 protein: CASSPGQGVGYGYTF

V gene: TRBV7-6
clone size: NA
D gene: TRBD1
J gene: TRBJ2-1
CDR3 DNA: TGTGCCAGCAGCTTAAAGGGGACAGGGGGCTGGCGGGAGGAAAAATACAATGAGCAGTTCTTC
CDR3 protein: CASSLKGTGGWREEKYNEQFF

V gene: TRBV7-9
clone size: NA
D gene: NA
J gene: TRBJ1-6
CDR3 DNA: TGTGCCAGCAGCTTAGAAGGGATGGCAGGAAATTCACCCCTCCACTTT
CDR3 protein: CASSLEGMAGNSPLHF

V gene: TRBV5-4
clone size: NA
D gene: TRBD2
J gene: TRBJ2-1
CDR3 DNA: TGTGCCAGCAGCCGAACTAGCGGGAGAAAGCCTGAGCAGTTCTTC
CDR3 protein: CASSRTSGRKPEQFF

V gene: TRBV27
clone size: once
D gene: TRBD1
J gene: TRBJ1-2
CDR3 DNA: TGTGCCAGCAGTTTAACGGCAGGGGGCGGCTATGGCTACACCTTC
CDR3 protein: CASSLTAGGGYGYTF

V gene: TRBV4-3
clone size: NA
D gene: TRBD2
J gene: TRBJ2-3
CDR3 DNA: TGCGCCAGCAGCCAAGGAGGCCTAGCGGGAGGTACCACAGATACGCAGTATTTT
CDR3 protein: CASSQGGLAGGTTDTQYF

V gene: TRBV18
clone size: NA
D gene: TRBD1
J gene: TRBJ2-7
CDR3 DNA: TGTGCCAGCTCACCCCAGACAGGGGAGGTCTACGAGCAGTACTTC
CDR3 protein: CASSPQTGEVYEQYF

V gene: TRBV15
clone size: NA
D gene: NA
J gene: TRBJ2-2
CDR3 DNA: TGTGCCACCAGCAGAGGCCGGATGAACACCGGGGAGCTGTTTTTT
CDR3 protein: CATSRGRMNTGELFF

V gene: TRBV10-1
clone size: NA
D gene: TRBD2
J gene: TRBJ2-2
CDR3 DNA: TGCGCCAGCAGTGGGCAGAGCGGGAGTAACACCGGGGAGCTGTTTTTT
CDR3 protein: CASSGQSGSNTGELFF

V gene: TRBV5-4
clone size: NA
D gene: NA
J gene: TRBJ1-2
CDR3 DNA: TGTGCCAGCAGCTTGGGCGCCGGGGTTTATGGCTACACCTTC
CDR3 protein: CASSLGAGVYGYTF

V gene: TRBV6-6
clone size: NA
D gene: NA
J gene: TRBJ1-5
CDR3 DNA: TGTGCCAGCGGCCCAAATAGCAATCAGCCCCAGCATTTT
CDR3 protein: CASGPNSNQPQHF

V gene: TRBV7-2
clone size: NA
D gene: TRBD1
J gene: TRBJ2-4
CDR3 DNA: TGTGCCAGCAGCTTTCAGGGACAGAACATAGCCGGCGCCAAAAACATTCAGTACTTC
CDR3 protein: CASSFQGQNIAGAKNIQYF

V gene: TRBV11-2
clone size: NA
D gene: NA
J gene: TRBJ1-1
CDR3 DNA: TGTGCCAGCAGCGTATGGAGGAACACTGAAGCTTTCTTT
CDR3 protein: CASSVWRNTEAFF

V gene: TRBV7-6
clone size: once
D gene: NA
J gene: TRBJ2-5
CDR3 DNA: TGTGCCAGCAGCTTAGGGGGGTCGCGAGAGACCCAGTACTTC
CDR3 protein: CASSLGGSRETQYF